This T cell receptor (beta chain) derives from a study of long-term antiretroviral therapy in people with HIV. Runs used v3.0 of the immunoSEQ assay and were done at survey level. TCRdb keeps only in-frame clones here, not all; method: immunoSEQ multiplex PCR. The table records about 32,000 clones, approximately 85% of them present only once. With respect to this clone: Antigen specificity is unknown.

This CDR3 has 13 amino acids. Germline values: CDR1 SGHAT, CDR2 FQNNGV. V lost 5 bases, J lost 4 bases, and 9 bases lay in between. Study-level points and caveats: Once patients were on ART, diversity went higher but still fell short of transplant donor controls.

Here the sequenced sample was unsorted PBMCs, taken roughly 3.3 years after starting antiretroviral therapy. The receptor comes from a man aged 18 to 29 with HIV. This rearrangement joins TRBV11-2 to TRBJ1-5; no firm D call. CDR3 DNA: TGTGCCAGCAGCATCGACGAGAATCAGCCCCAGCATTTT. It specifies CASSIDENQPQHF. Drawing the rest from reference TRBV11-2 and TRBJ1-5, the complete variable domain is EAGVAQSPRYKIIEKRQSVAFWCNPISGHATLYWYQQILGQGPKLLIQFQNNGVVDDSQLPKDRFSAERLKGVDSTLKIQPAKLEDSAVYLCASSIDENQPQHFGDGTRLSIL.